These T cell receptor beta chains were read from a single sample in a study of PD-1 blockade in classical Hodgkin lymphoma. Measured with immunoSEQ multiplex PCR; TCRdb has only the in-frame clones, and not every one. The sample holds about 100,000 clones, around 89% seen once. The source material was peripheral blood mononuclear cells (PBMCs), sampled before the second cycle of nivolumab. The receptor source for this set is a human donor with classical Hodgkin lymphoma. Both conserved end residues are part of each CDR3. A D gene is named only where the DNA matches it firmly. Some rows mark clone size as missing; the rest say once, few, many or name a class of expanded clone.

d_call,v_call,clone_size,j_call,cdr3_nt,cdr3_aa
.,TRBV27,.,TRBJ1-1,TGTGCCAGCAGTTTCAGGGAGGGCACTGAAGCTTTCTTT,CASSFREGTEAFF
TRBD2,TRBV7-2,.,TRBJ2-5,TGTGCCAGCAGCTCGATCATGCTAGCGGGCGGGGAGACCCAGTACTTC,CASSSIMLAGGETQYF
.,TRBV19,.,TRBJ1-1,TGTGCCACCTCCGGGCGGTTTGGTGAAGCTTTCTTT,CATSGRFGEAFF
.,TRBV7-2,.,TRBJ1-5,TGTGCCAGCAGCTTCGGGCCGGAAGATCAGCCCCAGCATTTT,CASSFGPEDQPQHF
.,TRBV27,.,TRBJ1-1,TGTGCCAGCAGGCAAGGACCGACGAACACTGAAGCTTTCTTT,CASRQGPTNTEAFF
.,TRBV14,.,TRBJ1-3,TGTGCCAGCAGCCTAGGGAGATACTCTGGAAACACCATATATTTT,CASSLGRYSGNTIYF
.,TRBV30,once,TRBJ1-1,TGTGCCTGGAGTGTATCTGGCGGCGAAGCTTTCTTT,CAWSVSGGEAFF
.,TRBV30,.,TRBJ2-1,TGTGCCTGGAGTGAGTCCCTTTACAATGAGCAGTTCTTC,CAWSESLYNEQFF
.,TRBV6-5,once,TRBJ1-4,TGTGCCAGCGCCGGGACGTATAATGAAAAACTGTTTTTT,CASAGTYNEKLFF
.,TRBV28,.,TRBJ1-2,TGTGCCAGCAGTAATTTACTCAACTATGGCTACACCTTC,CASSNLLNYGYTF
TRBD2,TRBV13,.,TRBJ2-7,TGTGCCAGCAGCTTAAGGACTAGCGGGACCCACGAGCAGTACTTC,CASSLRTSGTHEQYF
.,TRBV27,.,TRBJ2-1,TGTGCCAGCAGTTTGGAGGGGGCCCTCTACAATGAGCAGTTCTTC,CASSLEGALYNEQFF
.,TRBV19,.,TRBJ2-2,TGTGCCAGTGCCCCGTCGTACACCGGGGAGCTGTTTTTT,CASAPSYTGELFF
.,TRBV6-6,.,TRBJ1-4,TGTGCCAGCAGTTACCAGGGGACTAATGAAAAACTGTTTTTT,CASSYQGTNEKLFF
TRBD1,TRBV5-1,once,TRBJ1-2,TGCGCCAGCAGCCCGGACAGGGCGTATGGCTACACCTTC,CASSPDRAYGYTF
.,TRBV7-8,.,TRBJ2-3,TGTGCCAGCAGCTTAAATAGTGGCAGGGTCGGAGATACGCAGTATTTT,CASSLNSGRVGDTQYF
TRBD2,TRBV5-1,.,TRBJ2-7,TGCGCCAGCAGCCCGGGGGGGGACCCGATACAGTACGAGCAGTACTTC,CASSPGGDPIQYEQYF
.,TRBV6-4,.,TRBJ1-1,TGTGCCAGCAGCCTAGACAGGCTCACTGAAGCTTTCTTT,CASSLDRLTEAFF
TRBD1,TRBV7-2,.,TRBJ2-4,TGTGCCAGCGGCCGACAGGGGGGCTCCGAAAACATTCAGTACTTC,CASGRQGGSENIQYF
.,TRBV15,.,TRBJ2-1,TGTGCCACCAGCAGAGATCGAACCCAGGGCTCCTACAATGAGCAGTTCTTC,CATSRDRTQGSYNEQFF
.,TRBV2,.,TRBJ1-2,TGTGCCAGCAGTGGTACAGATAATGGCTACACCTTC,CASSGTDNGYTF
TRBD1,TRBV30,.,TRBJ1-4,TGTGCCTGGAATCGGGACAGGGCTGAGGAAAAACTGTTTTTT,CAWNRDRAEEKLFF
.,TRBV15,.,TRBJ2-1,TGTGCCACCAGCTTAGGGCCCCAGCAGGCCCCGGGCAATGAGCAGTTCTTC,CATSLGPQQAPGNEQFF
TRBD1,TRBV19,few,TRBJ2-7,TGTGCCAGTACCGGGACAGGGTCCTACGAGCAGTACTTC,CASTGTGSYEQYF
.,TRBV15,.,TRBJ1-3,TGTGCCACCAGCAGAGACGGCGCCAGGCCTGGAAACACCATATATTTT,CATSRDGARPGNTIYF
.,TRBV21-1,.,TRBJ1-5,TGTGCCAGCAGCAAAGGTACTTACCGGGAAGTAAGCAATCAGCCCCAGCATTTT,CASSKGTYREVSNQPQHF
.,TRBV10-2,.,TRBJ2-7,TGCGCCAGCAGTGAGTCGGGGGGCGAGCAGTACTTC,CASSESGGEQYF
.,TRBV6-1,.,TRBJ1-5,TGTGCCAGCAGGCGGGCAGGTGAAGAGCCCCAGCATTTT,CASRRAGEEPQHF
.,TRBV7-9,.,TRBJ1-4,TGTGCCAGCAGCAGGAACGACGGAAACGAAAAACTGTTTTTT,CASSRNDGNEKLFF
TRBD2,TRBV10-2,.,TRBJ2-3,TGCGCCAGCATTAGCGGGAGTACGGGTACGCAGTATTTT,CASISGSTGTQYF
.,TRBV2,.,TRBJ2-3,TGTGCCAGCAACCGCGAGCGGGCGGCAGATACGCAGTATTTT,CASNRERAADTQYF
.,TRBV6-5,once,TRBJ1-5,TGTGCCAGCAGCGTACCCGGGACAAGTAATCAGCCCCAGCATTTT,CASSVPGTSNQPQHF
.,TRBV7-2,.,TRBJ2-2,TGTGCCAGCAGCTTAGCGCGAGTCGGCGGAGGGTTGAACACCGGGGAGCTGTTTTTT,CASSLARVGGGLNTGELFF
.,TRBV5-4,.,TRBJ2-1,TGTGCCAGCAGCTTGGGGGGAATCGGCTCCTACAATGAGCAGTTCTTC,CASSLGGIGSYNEQFF
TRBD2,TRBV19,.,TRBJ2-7,TGTGCCAGTAGCCCCCGGACTAGCGGGTTTCCCTACGAGCAGTACTTC,CASSPRTSGFPYEQYF
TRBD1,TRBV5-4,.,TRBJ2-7,TGTGCCAGCAGCTCGATGGCCTTGGGACAGTACGAGCAGTACTTC,CASSSMALGQYEQYF
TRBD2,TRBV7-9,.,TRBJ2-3,TGTGCCAGCAGCCCAAAACTAGCGGGCCTGAGGGATACGCAGTATTTT,CASSPKLAGLRDTQYF
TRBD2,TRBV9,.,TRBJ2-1,TGTGCCAGCAGCGTAGGCGGGAGTACGACTGGGAATGAGCAGTTCTTC,CASSVGGSTTGNEQFF
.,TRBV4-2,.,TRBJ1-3,TGTGCCAGCAGCCCCGTCTTAGGACACTACTCTGGAAACACCATATATTTT,CASSPVLGHYSGNTIYF
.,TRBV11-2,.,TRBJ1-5,TGTGCCAGCAGCTTATCAGGGGTGGACCAGCCCCAGCATTTT,CASSLSGVDQPQHF